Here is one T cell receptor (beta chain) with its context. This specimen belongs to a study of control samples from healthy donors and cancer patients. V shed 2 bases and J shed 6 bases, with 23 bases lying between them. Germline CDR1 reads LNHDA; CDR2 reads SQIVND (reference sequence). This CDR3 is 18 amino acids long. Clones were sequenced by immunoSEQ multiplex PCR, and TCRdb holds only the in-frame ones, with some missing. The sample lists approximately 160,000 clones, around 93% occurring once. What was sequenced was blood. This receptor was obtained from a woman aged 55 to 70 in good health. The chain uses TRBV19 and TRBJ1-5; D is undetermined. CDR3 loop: CASSIKELVESLGQPQHF. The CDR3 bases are TGTGCCAGTAGTATAAAAGAACTAGTTGAGTCTTTGGGTCAGCCCCAGCATTTT.